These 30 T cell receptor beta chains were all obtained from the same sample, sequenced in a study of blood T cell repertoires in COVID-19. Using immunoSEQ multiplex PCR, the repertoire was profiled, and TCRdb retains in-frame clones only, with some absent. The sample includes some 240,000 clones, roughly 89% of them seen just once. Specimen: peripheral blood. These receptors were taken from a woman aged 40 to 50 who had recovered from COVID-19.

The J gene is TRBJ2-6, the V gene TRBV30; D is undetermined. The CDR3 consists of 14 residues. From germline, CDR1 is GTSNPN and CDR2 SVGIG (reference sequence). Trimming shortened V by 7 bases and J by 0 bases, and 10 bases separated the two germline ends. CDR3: CASRPNSGANVLTF. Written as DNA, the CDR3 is TGTGCCTCCAGGCCTAACTCTGGGGCCAACGTCCTGACTTTC.

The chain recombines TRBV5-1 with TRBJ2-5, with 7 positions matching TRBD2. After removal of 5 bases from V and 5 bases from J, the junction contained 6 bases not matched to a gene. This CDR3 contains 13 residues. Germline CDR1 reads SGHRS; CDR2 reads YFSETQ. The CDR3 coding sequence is TGCGCCAGCAGAGACTGGGGGGGGGAGACCCAGTACTTC. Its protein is CASRDWGGETQYF.

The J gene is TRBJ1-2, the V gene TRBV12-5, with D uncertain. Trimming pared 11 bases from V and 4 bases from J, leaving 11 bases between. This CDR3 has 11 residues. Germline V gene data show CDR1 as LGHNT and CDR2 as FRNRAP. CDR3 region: CAPSRGYGYTF. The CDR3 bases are TGTGCTCCGAGCAGAGGCTATGGCTACACCTTC. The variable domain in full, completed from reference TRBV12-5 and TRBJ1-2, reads DARVTQTPRHKVTEMGQEVTMRCQPILGHNTVFWYRQTMMQGLELLAYFRNRAPLDDSGMPKDRFSAEMPDATLATLKIQPSEPRDSAVYFCAPSRGYGYTFGSGTRLTVV.

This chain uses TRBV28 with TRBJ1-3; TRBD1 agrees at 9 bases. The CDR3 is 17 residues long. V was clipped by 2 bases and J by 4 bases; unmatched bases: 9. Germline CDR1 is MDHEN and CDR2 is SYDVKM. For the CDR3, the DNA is TGTGCCAGCAGTTTAGAGGGACAGGGATTAATCGGAAACACCATATATTTT. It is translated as CASSLEGQGLIGNTIYF. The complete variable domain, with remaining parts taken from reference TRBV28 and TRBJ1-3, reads DVKVTQSSRYLVKRTGEKVFLECVQDMDHENMFWYRQDPGLGLRLIYFSYDVKMKEKGDIPEGYSVSREKKERFSLILESASTNQTSMYLCASSLEGQGLIGNTIYFGEGSWLTVV.

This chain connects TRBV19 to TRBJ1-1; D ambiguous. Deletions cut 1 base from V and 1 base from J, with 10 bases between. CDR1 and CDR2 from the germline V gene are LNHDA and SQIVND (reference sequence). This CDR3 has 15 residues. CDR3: CASSIGRVRNTEAFF. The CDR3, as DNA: TGTGCCAGTAGTATAGGGAGGGTAAGGAACACTGAAGCTTTCTTT.

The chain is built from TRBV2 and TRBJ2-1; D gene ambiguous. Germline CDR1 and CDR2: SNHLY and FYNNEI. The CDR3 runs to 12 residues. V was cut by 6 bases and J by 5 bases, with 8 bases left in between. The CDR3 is CASSSQNNEQFF. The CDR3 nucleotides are TGTGCCAGCAGCTCCCAGAACAATGAGCAGTTCTTC.

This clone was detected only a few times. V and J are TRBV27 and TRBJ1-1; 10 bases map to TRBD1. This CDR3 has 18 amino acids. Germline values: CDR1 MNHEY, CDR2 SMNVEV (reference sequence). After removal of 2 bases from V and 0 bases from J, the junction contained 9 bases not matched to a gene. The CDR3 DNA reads TGTGCCAGCAGTTTAACGGGACAGGGGTTCGATGTGAACACTGAAGCTTTCTTT. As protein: CASSLTGQGFDVNTEAFF.

The CDR3 DNA is TGCGCCAGCAGCGTATCACCCAGGGGTCTTGGGGAAGAGACCCAGTACTTC. Translating it yields CASSVSPRGLGEETQYF. The chain combines TRBV5-1 with TRBJ2-5, with D possibly TRBD1 on 6 matching bases. The V end was cut by 4 bases, the J end by 3 bases, with 22 bases between. The germline V gene has CDR1 SGHRS and CDR2 YFSETQ. This CDR3 is 17 amino acids long.

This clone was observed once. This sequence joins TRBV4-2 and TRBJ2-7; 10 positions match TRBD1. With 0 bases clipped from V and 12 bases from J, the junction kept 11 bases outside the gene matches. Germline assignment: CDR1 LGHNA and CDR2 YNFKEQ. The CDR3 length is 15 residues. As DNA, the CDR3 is TGTGCCAGCAGCCAAGATCGAGGGAGGGACAGGGGTTTGTACTTC. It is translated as CASSQDRGRDRGLYF.

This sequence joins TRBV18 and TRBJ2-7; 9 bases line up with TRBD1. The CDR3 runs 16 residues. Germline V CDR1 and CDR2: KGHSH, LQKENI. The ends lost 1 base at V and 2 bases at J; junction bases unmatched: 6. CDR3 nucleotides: TGTGCCAGCTCACCACAATCGAGGACAGGGGCCTACGAGCAGTACTTC. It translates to CASSPQSRTGAYEQYF.

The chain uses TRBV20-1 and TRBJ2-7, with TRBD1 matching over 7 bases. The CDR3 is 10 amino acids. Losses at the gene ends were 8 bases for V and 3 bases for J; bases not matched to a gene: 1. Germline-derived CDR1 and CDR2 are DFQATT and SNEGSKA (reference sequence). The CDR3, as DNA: TGCAGTACAGGGGACTACGAGCAGTACTTC. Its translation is CSTGDYEQYF.

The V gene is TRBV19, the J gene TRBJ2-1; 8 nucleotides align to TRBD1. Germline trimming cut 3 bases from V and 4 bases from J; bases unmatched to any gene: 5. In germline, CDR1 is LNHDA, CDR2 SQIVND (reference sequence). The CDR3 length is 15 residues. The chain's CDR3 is CASSITGGLYNEQFF. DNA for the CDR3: TGTGCCAGTAGTATCACAGGGGGATTATACAATGAGCAGTTCTTC.

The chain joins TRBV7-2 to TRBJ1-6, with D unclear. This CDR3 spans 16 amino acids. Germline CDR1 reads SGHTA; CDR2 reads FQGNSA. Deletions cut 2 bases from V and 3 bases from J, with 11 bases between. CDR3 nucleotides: TGTGCCAGCAGCTTATTCTGGGGAGACTATAATTCACCCCTCCACTTT. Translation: CASSLFWGDYNSPLHF.

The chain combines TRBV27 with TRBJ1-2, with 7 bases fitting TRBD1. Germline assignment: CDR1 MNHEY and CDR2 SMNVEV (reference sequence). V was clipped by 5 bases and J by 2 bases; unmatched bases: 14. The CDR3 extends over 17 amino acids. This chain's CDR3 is CASSPLVGTAFNYGYTF. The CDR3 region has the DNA TGTGCCAGCAGTCCATTGGTCGGGACAGCTTTCAACTATGGCTACACCTTC.

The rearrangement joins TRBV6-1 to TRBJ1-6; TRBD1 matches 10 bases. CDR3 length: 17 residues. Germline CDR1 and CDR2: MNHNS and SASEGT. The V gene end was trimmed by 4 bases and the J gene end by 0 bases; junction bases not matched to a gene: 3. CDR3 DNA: TGTGCCAGCAGTGGACAGGGGGCGAGCTCCTATAATTCACCCCTCCACTTT. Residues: CASSGQGASSYNSPLHF.

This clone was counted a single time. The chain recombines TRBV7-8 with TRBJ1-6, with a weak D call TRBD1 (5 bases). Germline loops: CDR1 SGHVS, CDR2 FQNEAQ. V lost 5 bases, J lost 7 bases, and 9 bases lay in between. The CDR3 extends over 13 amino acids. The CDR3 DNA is TGTGCCAGCAGCGCACAGGAGAATTCACCCCTCCACTTT. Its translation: CASSAQENSPLHF.

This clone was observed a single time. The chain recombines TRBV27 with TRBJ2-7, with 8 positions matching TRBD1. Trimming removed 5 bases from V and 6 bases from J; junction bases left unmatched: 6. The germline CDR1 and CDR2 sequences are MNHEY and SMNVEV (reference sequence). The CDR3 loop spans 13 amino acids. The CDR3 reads CASSIQGGAEQYF. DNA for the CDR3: TGTGCCAGCAGTATACAGGGGGGTGCCGAGCAGTACTTC.

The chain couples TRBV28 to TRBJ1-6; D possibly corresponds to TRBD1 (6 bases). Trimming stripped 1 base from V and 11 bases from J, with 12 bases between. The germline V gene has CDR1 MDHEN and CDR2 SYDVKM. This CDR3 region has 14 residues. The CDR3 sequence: CASSLYRTDPPLHF. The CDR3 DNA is TGTGCCAGCAGTTTATACCGGACAGACCCACCCCTCCACTTT.

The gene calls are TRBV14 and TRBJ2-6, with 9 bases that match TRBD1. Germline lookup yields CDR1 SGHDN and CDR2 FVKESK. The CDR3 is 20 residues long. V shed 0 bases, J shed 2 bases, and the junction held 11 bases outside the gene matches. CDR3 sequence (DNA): TGTGCCAGCAGCCAAGACCTCGGACAGGGGATCTCTACTGGGGCCAACGTCCTGACTTTC. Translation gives CASSQDLGQGISTGANVLTF.

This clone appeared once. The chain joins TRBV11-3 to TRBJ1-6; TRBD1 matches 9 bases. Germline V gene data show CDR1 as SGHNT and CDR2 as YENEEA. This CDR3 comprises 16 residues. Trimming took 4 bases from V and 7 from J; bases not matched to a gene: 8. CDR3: CASSSTGGQGNSPLHF. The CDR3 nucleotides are TGTGCCAGCAGCTCCACCGGAGGACAGGGGAATTCACCCCTCCACTTT.

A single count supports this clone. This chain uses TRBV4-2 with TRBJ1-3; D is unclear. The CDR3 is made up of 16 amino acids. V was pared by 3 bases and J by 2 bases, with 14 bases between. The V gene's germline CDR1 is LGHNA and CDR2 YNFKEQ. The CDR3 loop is CASSHYAGETGNTIYF. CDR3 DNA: TGTGCCAGCAGCCACTACGCTGGAGAAACTGGAAACACCATATATTTT.

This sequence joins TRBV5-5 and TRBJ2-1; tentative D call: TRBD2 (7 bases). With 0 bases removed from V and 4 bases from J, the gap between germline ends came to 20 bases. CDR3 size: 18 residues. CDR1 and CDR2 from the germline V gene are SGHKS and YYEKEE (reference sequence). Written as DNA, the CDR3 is TGTGCCAGCAGCTTGGCCGGACAAGGGGGGGCGCTTTACAATGAGCAGTTCTTC. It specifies CASSLAGQGGALYNEQFF.

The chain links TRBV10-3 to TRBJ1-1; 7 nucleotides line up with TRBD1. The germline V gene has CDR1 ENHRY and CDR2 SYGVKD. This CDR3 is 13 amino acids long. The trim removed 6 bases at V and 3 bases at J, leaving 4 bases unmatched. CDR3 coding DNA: TGTGCCATCAGCACAGGGGAGGACACTGAAGCTTTCTTT. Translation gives CAISTGEDTEAFF.

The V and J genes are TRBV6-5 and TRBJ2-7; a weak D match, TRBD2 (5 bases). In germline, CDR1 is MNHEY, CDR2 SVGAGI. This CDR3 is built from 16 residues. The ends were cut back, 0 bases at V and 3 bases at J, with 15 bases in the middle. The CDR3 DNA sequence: TGTGCCAGCAGTTACTCGATCAACGGGGTCGGCTACGAGCAGTACTTC. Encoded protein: CASSYSINGVGYEQYF.

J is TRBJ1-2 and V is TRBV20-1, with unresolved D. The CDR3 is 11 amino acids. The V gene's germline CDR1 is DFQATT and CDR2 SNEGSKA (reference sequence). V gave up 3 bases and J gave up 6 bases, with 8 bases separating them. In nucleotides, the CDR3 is TGCAGTGCTAGGTGGGGAGATGGCTACACCTTC. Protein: CSARWGDGYTF.

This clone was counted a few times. CDR3 nucleotide sequence: TGCGCCAGCAGCCAAGGGTCTGGGCCCCCGAGACATGGCTACACCTTC. Residues: CASSQGSGPPRHGYTF. V is TRBV4-1 and J is TRBJ1-2; D uncertain. The CDR3 spans 16 residues. In germline, CDR1 is MGHRA, CDR2 YSYEKL. The ends were cut back, 1 base at V and 6 bases at J, with 18 bases in the middle.

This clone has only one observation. The CDR3 loop is CASSREPGMPQHF. In DNA, the CDR3 is TGTGCCAGCAGTCGAGAACCGGGGATGCCCCAGCATTTT. J is TRBJ1-5 and V is TRBV2; D gene ambiguous. This CDR3 contains 13 residues. Germline V gives CDR1 SNHLY, CDR2 FYNNEI. V was clipped by 5 bases and J by 9 bases, with 14 bases between them. Full variable domain (missing parts from reference TRBV2 and TRBJ1-5): EPEVTQTPSHQVTQMGQEVILRCVPISNHLYFYWYRQILGQKVEFLVSFYNNEISEKSEIFDDQFSVERPDGSNFTLKIRSTKLEDSAMYFCASSREPGMPQHFGDGTRLSIL.

The CDR3 nucleotides read TGCGCCAGCAGTTACAGTTCTGGAAACACCATATATTTT. This codes for CASSYSSGNTIYF. The chain joins TRBV10-1 to TRBJ1-3; no firm D call. This CDR3 is 13 amino acids long. In germline, CDR1 is WNHNN, CDR2 SYGVQD (reference sequence). V lost 5 bases and J 1 base, leaving 6 bases between the germline ends.

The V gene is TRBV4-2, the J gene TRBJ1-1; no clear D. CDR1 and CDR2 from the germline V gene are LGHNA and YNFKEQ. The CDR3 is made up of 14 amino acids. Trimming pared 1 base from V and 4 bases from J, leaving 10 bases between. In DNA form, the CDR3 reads TGTGCCAGCAGCCAAGGAGGGCAGAGCACTGAAGCTTTCTTT. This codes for CASSQGGQSTEAFF.

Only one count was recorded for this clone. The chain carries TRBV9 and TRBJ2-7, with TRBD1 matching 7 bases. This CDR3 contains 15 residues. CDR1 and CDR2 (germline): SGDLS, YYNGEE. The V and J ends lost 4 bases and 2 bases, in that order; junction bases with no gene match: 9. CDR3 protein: CASSPRTGKTYEQYF. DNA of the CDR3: TGTGCCAGCAGCCCCCGGACAGGAAAGACCTACGAGCAGTACTTC.